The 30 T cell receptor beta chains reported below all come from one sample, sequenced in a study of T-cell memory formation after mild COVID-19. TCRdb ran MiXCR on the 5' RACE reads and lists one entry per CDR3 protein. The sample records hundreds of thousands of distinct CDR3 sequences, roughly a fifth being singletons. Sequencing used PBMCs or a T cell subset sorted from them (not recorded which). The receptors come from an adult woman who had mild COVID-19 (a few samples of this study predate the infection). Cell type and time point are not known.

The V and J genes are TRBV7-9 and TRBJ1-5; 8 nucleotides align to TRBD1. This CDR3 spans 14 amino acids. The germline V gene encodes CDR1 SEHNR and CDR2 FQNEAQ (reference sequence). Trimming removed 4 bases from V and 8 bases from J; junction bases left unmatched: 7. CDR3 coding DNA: TGTGCCAGCAGCTCACAGGGGGTTATGGAGCCCCAGCATTTT. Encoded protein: CASSSQGVMEPQHF.

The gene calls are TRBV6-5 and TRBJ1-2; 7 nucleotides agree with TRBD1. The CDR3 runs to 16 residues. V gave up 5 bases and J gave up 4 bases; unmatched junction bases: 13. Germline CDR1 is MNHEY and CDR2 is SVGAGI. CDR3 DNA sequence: TGTGCCAGCAGTCTAAGTCGGGACAGCATCATCTATGGCTACACCTTC. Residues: CASSLSRDSIIYGYTF.

The CDR3 DNA reads TGTGCCAGCAGCCCCCCCAGGGGACTAGCGGGAGTCACCTACGAGCAGTACTTC. Amino acids: CASSPPRGLAGVTYEQYF. The genes are TRBV21-1 and TRBJ2-7; the tabulated D call, TRBD2, remains unverified against the DNA. TRBV21-1 is a pseudogene locus. The CDR3 runs 18 residues.

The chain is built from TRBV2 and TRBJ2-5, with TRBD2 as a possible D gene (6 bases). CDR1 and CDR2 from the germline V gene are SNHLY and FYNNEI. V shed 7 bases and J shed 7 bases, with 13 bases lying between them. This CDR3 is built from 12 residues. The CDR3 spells CASNPTRGTQYF. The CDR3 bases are TGTGCCAGCAACCCGACTAGAGGGACCCAGTACTTC.

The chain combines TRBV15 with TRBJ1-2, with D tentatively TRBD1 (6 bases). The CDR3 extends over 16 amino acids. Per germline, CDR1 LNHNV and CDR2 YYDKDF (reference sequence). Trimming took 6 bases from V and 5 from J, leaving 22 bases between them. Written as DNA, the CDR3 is TGTGCCACCAGTACCCGCAACAGGGTAGAGGGGTATGGCTACACCTTC. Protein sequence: CATSTRNRVEGYGYTF.

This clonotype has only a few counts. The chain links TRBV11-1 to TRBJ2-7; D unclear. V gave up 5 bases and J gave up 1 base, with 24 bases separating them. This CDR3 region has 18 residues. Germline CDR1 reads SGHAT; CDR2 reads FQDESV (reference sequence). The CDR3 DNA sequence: TGTGCCAGCAGCCACGGGTGGTATCAGGAGCCTAGGTCCTACGAGCAGTACTTC. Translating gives CASSHGWYQEPRSYEQYF.

The CDR3 is CASSQVRGSSYNEQFF. The CDR3 region has the DNA TGTGCCAGCAGCCAAGTTAGGGGCTCCTCCTACAATGAGCAGTTCTTC. The V and J genes are TRBV4-2 and TRBJ2-1; tentative D call: TRBD1 (5 bases). Germline assignment: CDR1 LGHNA and CDR2 YNFKEQ. The CDR3 has 16 residues. V was clipped by 1 base and J by 0 bases, with 10 bases between them.

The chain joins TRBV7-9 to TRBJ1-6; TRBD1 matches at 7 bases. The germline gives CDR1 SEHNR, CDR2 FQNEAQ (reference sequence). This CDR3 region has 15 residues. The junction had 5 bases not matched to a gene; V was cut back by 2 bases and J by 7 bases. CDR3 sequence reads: CASSLPTGENSPLHF. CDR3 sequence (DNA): TGTGCCAGCAGCTTACCTACAGGGGAGAATTCACCCCTCCACTTT.

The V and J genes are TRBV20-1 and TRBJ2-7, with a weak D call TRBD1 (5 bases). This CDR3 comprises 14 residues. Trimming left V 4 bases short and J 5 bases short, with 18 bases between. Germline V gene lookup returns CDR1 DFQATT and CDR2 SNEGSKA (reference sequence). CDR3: CSATPSVGAHEQYF. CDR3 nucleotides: TGCAGTGCTACTCCTTCGGTTGGGGCCCACGAGCAGTACTTC.

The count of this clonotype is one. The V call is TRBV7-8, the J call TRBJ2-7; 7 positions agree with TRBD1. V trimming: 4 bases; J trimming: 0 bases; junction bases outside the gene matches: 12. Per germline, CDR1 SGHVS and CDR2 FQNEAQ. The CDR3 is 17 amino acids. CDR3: CASSSTVDGTVSYEQYF. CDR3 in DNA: TGTGCCAGCAGCTCGACTGTCGACGGGACAGTCTCCTACGAGCAGTACTTC.

The CDR3 spells CASSDVNYGYTF. CDR3 DNA sequence: TGCGCCAGCTCGGATGTTAACTATGGCTACACCTTC. This rearrangement joins TRBV5-1 to TRBJ1-2; D not certain. The V end was cut by 7 bases, the J end by 1 base, with 8 bases between. The CDR3 runs to 12 residues. Germline assignment: CDR1 SGHRS and CDR2 YFSETQ. Based on the CDR3 plus reference TRBV5-1 and TRBJ1-2, the full variable domain is KAGVTQTPRYLIKTRGQQVTLSCSPISGHRSVSWYQQTPGQGLQFLFEYFSETQRNKGNFPGRFSGRQFSNSRSEMNVSTLELGDSALYLCASSDVNYGYTFGSGTRLTVV.

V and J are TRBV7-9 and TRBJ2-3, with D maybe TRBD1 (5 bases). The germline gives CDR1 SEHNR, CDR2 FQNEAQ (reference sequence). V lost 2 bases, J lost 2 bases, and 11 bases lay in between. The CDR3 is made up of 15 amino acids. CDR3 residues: CASSLLGQTTDTQYF. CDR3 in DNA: TGTGCCAGCAGCTTATTGGGGCAGACCACAGATACGCAGTATTTT.

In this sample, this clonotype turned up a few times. The CDR3 DNA is TGTGCCAGCAGCTTAGAGACACTAGCGGGCGCCTACAATGAGCAGTTCTTC. Translated, it gives CASSLETLAGAYNEQFF. V gene TRBV11-1 combines with J gene TRBJ2-1; 9 nucleotides line up with TRBD2. This CDR3 has 17 residues. Germline V gene sequence: CDR1 SGHAT, CDR2 FQDESV (reference sequence). V was pared by 1 base and J by 2 bases, with 6 bases of the junction left unmatched.

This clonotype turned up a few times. The CDR3 nucleotides are TGCGCCAGCAGCATGGGGACCCTCTCAAACGAGCAGTACTTC. This codes for CASSMGTLSNEQYF. The chain links TRBV5-1 to TRBJ2-7; D may correspond to TRBD1 or TRBD2 (5 bases each). The CDR3 covers 14 residues. Germline V gives CDR1 SGHRS, CDR2 YFSETQ. Trimming took off 4 bases at V and 5 bases at J, with 16 bases between the two ends.

This chain's CDR3 is CASSEGGREDGYTF. The CDR3 nucleotides are TGTGCCAGTAGTGAGGGCGGGAGGGAAGACGGCTACACCTTC. The V gene is TRBV19, the J gene TRBJ1-2; D call uncertain. This CDR3 spans 14 amino acids. In germline, CDR1 is LNHDA, CDR2 SQIVND (reference sequence). Deletions cut 5 bases from V and 8 bases from J, with 18 bases between.

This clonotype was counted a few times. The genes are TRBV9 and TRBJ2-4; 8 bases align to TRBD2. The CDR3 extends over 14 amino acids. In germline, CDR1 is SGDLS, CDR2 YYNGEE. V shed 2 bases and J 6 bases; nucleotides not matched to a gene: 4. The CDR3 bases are TGTGCCAGCAGCGTTGCGGGGGGCCTAAACATTCAGTACTTC. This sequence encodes CASSVAGGLNIQYF.

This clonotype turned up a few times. In DNA form, the CDR3 reads TGCGCCAGCAGCTTGGAGGGGGGATTGGCTTTCTTT. Amino acids: CASSLEGGLAFF. The V call is TRBV5-1, the J call TRBJ1-1, with D perhaps TRBD1 (6 bases). Trimming removed 0 bases at V and 11 bases at J, with 11 bases between. Per the germline V gene, CDR1 is SGHRS and CDR2 is YFSETQ. The CDR3 length is 12 residues. Full variable domain (remainder filled in from reference TRBV5-1 and TRBJ1-1): KAGVTQTPRYLIKTRGQQVTLSCSPISGHRSVSWYQQTPGQGLQFLFEYFSETQRNKGNFPGRFSGRQFSNSRSEMNVSTLELGDSALYLCASSLEGGLAFFGQGTRLTVV.

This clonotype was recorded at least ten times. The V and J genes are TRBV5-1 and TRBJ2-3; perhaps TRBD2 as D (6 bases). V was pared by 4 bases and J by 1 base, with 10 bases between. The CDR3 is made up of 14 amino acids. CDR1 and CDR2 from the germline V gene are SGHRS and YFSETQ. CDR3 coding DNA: TGCGCCAGCAGCGGGACTGGGGGCACAGATACGCAGTATTTT. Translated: CASSGTGGTDTQYF. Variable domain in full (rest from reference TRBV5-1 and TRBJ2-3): KAGVTQTPRYLIKTRGQQVTLSCSPISGHRSVSWYQQTPGQGLQFLFEYFSETQRNKGNFPGRFSGRQFSNSRSEMNVSTLELGDSALYLCASSGTGGTDTQYFGPGTRLTVL.

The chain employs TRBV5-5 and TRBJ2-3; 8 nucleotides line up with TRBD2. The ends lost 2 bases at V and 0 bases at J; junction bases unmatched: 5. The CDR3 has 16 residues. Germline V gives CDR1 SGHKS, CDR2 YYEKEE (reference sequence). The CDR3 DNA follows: TGTGCCAGCAGCTTAGAACTAGCGGCTAGCACAGATACGCAGTATTTT. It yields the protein CASSLELAASTDTQYF.

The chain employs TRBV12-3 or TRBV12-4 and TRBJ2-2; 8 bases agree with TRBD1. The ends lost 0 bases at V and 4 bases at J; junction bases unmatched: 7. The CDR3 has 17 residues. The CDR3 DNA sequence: TGTGCCAGCAGTTTAGCTGGTCAGGGGGCTGGCACCGGGGAGCTGTTTTTT. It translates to CASSLAGQGAGTGELFF.

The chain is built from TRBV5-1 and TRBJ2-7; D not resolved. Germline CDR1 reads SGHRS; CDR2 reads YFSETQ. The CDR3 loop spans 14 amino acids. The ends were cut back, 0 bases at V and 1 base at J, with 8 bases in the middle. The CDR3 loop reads CASSLVTPSYEQYF. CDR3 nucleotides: TGCGCCAGCAGCTTGGTCACTCCTTCCTACGAGCAGTACTTC.

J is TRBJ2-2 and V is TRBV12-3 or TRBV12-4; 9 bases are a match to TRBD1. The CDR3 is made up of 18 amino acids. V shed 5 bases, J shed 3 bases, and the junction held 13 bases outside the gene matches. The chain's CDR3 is CASSATGGEKEDTGELFF. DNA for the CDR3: TGTGCCAGCAGTGCCACAGGGGGCGAAAAAGAGGACACCGGGGAGCTGTTTTTT.

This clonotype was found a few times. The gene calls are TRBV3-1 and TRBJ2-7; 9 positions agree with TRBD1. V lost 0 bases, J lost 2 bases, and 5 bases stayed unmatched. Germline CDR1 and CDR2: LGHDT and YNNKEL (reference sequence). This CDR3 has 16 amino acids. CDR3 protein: CASSQEGQGPPYEQYF. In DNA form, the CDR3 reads TGTGCCAGCAGCCAAGAGGGACAGGGACCCCCCTACGAGCAGTACTTC.

The CDR3 loop reads CASSRQGLDSGYTF. CDR3 coding DNA: TGTGCCAGCAGCCGACAGGGGCTAGATTCTGGCTACACCTTC. This chain joins TRBV14 and TRBJ1-2; 8 nucleotides line up with TRBD1. Germline CDR1 SGHDN, CDR2 FVKESK. This CDR3 region has 14 residues. Germline trimming cut 4 bases from V and 7 bases from J; bases unmatched to any gene: 8.

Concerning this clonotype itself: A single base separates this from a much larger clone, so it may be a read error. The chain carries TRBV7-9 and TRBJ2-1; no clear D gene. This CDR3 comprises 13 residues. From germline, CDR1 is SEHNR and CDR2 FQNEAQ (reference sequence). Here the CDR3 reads CASSPTASDEKFF. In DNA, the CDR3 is TGTGCCAGCAGCCCTACGGCCAGTGATGAGAAGTTCTTC.

The CDR3 sequence: CSVEGSRSGRSTDTQYF. Written as DNA, the CDR3 is TGCAGCGTTGAAGGGTCTAGGAGCGGGAGAAGCACAGATACGCAGTATTTT. The chain uses TRBV29-1 and TRBJ2-3, with 8 bases identical to TRBD2. This CDR3 has 17 amino acids. V trimming: 1 base; J trimming: 0 bases; junction bases outside the gene matches: 9. The germline CDR1 and CDR2 sequences are SQVTM and ANQGSEA.

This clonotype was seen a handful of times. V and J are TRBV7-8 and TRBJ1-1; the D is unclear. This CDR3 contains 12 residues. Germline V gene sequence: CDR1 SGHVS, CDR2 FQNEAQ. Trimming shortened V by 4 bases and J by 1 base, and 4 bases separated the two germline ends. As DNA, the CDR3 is TGTGCCAGCAGCTCCCGGAACACTGAAGCTTTCTTT. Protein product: CASSSRNTEAFF.

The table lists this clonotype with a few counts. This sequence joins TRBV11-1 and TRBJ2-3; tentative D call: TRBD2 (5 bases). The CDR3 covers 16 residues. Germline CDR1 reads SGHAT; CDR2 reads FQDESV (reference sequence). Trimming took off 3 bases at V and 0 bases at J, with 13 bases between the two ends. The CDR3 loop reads CASSFGLFISTDTQYF. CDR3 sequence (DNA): TGTGCCAGCAGCTTCGGACTTTTCATTAGCACAGATACGCAGTATTTT.

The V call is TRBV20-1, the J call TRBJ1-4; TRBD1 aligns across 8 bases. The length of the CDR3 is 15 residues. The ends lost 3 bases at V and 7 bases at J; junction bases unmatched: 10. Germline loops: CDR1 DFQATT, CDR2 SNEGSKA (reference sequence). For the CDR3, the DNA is TGCAGTGCTAGTAGTAACGGACAGGGTGTTGAAAAACTGTTTTTT. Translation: CSASSNGQGVEKLFF.

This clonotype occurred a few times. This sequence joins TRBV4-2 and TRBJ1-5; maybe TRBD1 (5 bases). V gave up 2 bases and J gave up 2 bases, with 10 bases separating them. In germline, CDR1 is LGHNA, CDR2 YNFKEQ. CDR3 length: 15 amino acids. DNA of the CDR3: TGTGCCAGCAGCCAAAGGGGTTTTGGCAATCAGCCCCAGCATTTT. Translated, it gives CASSQRGFGNQPQHF.